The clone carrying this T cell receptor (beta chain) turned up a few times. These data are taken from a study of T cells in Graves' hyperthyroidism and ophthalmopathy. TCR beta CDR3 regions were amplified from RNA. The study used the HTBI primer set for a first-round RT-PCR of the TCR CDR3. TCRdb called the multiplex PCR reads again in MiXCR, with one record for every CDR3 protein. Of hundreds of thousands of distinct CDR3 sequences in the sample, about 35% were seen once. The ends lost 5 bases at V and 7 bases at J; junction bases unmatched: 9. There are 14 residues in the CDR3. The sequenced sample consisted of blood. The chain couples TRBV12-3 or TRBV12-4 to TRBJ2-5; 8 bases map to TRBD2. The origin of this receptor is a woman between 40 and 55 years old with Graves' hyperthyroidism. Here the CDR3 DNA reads TGTGCCAGCAGTCTACGGACTAGCCGGGGGACCCAGTACTTC. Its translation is CASSLRTSRGTQYF.